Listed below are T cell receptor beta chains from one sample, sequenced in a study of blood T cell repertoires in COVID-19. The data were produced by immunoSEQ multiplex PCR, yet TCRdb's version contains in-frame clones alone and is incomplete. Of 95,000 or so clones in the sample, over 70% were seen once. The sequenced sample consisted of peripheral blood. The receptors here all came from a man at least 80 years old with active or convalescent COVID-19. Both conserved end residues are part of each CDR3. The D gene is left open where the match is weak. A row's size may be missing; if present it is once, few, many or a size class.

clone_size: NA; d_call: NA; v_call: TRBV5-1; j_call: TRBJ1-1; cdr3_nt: TGCGCCAGCAGCTCCATGCCGGGGGACACTGAAGCTTTCTTT; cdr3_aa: CASSSMPGDTEAFF
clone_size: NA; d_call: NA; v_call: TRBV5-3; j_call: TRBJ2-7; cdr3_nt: TGTGCCAGAAGCTCCAGGGTGACAGGCAACGAGCAGTACTTC; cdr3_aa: CARSSRVTGNEQYF
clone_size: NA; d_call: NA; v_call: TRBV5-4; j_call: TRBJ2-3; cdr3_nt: TGTGCCAGCAGCGCTGTCAGGGCAGATACGCAGTATTTT; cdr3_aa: CASSAVRADTQYF
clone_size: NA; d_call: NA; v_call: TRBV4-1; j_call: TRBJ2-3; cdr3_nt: TGCGCCAGCAGCCCCACCTCGACTTTGGATACGCAGTATTTT; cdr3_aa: CASSPTSTLDTQYF
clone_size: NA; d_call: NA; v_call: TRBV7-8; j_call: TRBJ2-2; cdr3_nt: TGTGCCAGCAGCCCGCAACTAGGAAGAGGCGGGGAGCTGTTTTTT; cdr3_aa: CASSPQLGRGGELFF
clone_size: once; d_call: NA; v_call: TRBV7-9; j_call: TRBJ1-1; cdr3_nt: TGTGCCAGCAGCCATTCCGCCGCGGGGGGTCACACTGAAGCTTTCTTT; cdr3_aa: CASSHSAAGGHTEAFF
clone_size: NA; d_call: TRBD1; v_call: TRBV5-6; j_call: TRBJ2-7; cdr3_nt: TGTGCCAGCAGCCCCCGGCCAGGGGGCTACGAGCAGTACTTC; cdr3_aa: CASSPRPGGYEQYF
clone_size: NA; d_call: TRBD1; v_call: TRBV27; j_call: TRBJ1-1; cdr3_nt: TGTGCCAGCAGTTTACAGGGGGCGATTACTGAAGCTTTCTTT; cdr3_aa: CASSLQGAITEAFF
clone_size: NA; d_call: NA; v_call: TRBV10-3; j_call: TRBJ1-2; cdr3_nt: TGTGCCATCAGTGACCAAACAGGAGGGGACGGCTACACCTTC; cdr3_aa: CAISDQTGGDGYTF
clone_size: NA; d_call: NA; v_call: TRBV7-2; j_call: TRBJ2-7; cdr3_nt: TGTGCCAGCAGCTTCCGGACAGAGTCCTTCTACGAGCAGTACTTC; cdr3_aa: CASSFRTESFYEQYF
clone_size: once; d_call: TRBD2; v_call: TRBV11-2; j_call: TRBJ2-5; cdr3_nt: TGTGCCAGCAGCCTAGCGGGGGGTAGGGAGACCCAGTACTTC; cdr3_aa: CASSLAGGRETQYF
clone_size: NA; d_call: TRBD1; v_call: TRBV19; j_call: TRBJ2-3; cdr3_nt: TGTGCCAGTAGTATATCTGGGACAGGGACAAATACGCAGTATTTT; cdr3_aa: CASSISGTGTNTQYF
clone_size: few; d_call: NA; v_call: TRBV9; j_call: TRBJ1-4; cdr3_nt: TGTGCCAGCAGCTTACGGCAGGGAGAAAAACTGTTTTTT; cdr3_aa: CASSLRQGEKLFF
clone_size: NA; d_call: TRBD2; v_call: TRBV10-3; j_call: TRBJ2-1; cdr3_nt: TGTGCCATCAGTGAGCCACGGACTAGCTCGACAATAAATGAGCAGTTCTTC; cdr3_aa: CAISEPRTSSTINEQFF
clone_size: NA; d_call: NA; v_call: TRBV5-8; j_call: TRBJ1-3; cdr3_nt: TGTGCCAGCAGCTTCCAGGGAAGCTCTGGAAACACCATATATTTT; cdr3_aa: CASSFQGSSGNTIYF
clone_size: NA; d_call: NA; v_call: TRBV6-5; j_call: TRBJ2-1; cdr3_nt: TGTGCCACAACCAGGGGAGACAATGAGCAGTTCTTC; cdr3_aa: CATTRGDNEQFF
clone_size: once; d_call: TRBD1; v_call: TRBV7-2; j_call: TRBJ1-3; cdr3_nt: TGTGCCAGCAGCTTAACAGACAGGGCTGGAAACACCATATATTTT; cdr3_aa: CASSLTDRAGNTIYF
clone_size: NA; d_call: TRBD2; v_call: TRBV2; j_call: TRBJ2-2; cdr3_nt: TGTGCCAGCAGCCTTATAGCGGGGGAGCTGGGGGAGCTGTTTTTT; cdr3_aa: CASSLIAGELGELFF
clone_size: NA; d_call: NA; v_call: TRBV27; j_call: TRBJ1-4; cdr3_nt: TGTGCCAGCAGTCCATTGCCAGGGCTTACTAATGAAAAACTGTTTTTT; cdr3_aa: CASSPLPGLTNEKLFF
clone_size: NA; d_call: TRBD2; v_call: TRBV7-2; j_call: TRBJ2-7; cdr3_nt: TGTGCCAGCAGCTTATTTAGCGGGGGGTCAGACGAGCAGTACTTC; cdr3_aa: CASSLFSGGSDEQYF
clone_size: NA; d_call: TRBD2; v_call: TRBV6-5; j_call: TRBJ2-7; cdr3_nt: TGTGCCAGCAGTCCAGAGCGGGGGGGCCCGTACGAGCAGTACTTC; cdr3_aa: CASSPERGGPYEQYF
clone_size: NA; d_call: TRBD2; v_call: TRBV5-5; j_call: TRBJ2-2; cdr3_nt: TGTGCCAGCCGCTACGGGGCTAGCGGGGGGGCTGGTACCGGGGAGCTGTTTTTT; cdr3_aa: CASRYGASGGAGTGELFF
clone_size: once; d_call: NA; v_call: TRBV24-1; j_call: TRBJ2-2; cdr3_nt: TGTGCCACCAGTGGGCCTTATACAACCGGGGAGCTGTTTTTT; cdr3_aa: CATSGPYTTGELFF
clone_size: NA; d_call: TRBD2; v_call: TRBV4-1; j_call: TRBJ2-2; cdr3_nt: TGCGCCAGCAGCCAAGAACGGCTAGCGGGCCCCGGGGAGCTGTTTTTT; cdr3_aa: CASSQERLAGPGELFF
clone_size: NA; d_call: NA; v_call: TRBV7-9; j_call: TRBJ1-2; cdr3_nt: TGTGCCAGCAGCTTCTCAACTACAGGCCACGGCTACACCTTC; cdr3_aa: CASSFSTTGHGYTF
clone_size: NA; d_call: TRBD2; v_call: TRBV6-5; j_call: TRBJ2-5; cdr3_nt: TGTGCCAGCAGGGAGACTAGCGGGGCCTTAGAGACCCAGTACTTC; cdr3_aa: CASRETSGALETQYF